This section outlines one T cell receptor (beta chain) sequence together with its context. Its antigen is unidentified. The CDR3 length is 15 residues. Germline CDR1 and CDR2: MDHEN and SYDVKM. The J segment lost 5 bases and the V segment lost 6 bases, leaving 5 bases of the junction unmatched. The sample belongs to a study of response to subunit inactivated influenza vaccine. TCRdb analysed the RT-PCR reads with MiXCR anew, one entry per CDR3 protein. The sample has about 190,000 distinct CDR3 sequences, approximately 15% seen once. Whole-study findings and limits: It was the authors' suggestion that each seasonal influenza vaccination recruits few new T cells.

This chain links TRBV28 with TRBJ2-5; 14 bases line up with TRBD2. This material consisted of CD8+ T cells sorted from PBMCs, taken roughly 5 days after vaccination. The clonotype was recovered from a man in his forties or fifties who received an inactivated influenza vaccine. The CDR3: CASSLTSGRAETQYF. The CDR3 DNA sequence: TGTGCCAGCAGCCTGACTAGCGGGAGGGCGGAGACCCAGTACTTC.